The 30 T cell receptor beta chains below come from one sample, sequenced in a study of T cell responses to AZD1222 COVID-19 vaccine. Sequencing was performed with immunoSEQ multiplex PCR; in TCRdb, only in-frame clones are kept and a portion is missing. Here the sample spans about 56,000 clones, around 88% being singletons. The sequenced sample was peripheral blood, obtained 28 days after the second AZD1222 dose. The receptor set was obtained from an adult who received the AZD1222 COVID-19 vaccine.

The count of this clone is one. This sequence joins TRBV6-5 and TRBJ1-1; D is uncertain. The length of the CDR3 is 14 residues. Trimming cost V 0 bases and J 0 bases, with 5 bases left between them. Germline values: CDR1 MNHEY, CDR2 SVGAGI. CDR3 in amino acids: CASSYSGLNTEAFF. In DNA, the CDR3 is TGTGCCAGCAGTTACTCAGGGTTGAACACTGAAGCTTTCTTT.

This chain connects TRBV27 to TRBJ2-3; D may correspond to TRBD1 or TRBD2 (6 bases each). The germline gives CDR1 MNHEY, CDR2 SMNVEV (reference sequence). The CDR3 covers 17 residues. V lost 5 bases and J lost 2, with 20 bases in between. CDR3 DNA sequence: TGTGCCAGCAGTCAGGAAGGTCGGGGGCCCACCACAGATACGCAGTATTTT. Amino acids: CASSQEGRGPTTDTQYF.

The J gene is TRBJ2-2, the V gene TRBV5-6, with 10 bases matching TRBD1. Germline V gene sequence: CDR1 SGHDT, CDR2 YYEEEE. J gave up 3 bases and V 5 bases, and 4 bases lay outside the gene matches. There are 15 residues in the CDR3. CDR3 residues: CASRGQGRDTGELFF. The CDR3 bases are TGTGCCAGCAGGGGACAGGGGAGGGACACCGGGGAGCTGTTTTTT.

V and J are TRBV7-9 and TRBJ1-5, with TRBD1 matching over 11 bases. Germline values: CDR1 SEHNR, CDR2 FQNEAQ (reference sequence). This CDR3 is 15 amino acids long. V shed 4 bases, J shed 4 bases, and the junction held 3 bases outside the gene matches. CDR3 in amino acids: CASSSGTGGNQPQHF. In DNA, the CDR3 is TGTGCCAGCAGCTCCGGGACAGGGGGGAATCAGCCCCAGCATTTT.

The J gene is TRBJ2-3, the V gene TRBV19; D uncertain. The CDR3 has 16 residues. V lost 3 bases and J 2 bases, leaving 15 bases between the germline ends. From germline, CDR1 is LNHDA and CDR2 SQIVND (reference sequence). For the CDR3, the DNA is TGTGCCAGTAGTATTTATACCTTATCCGCCACAGATACGCAGTATTTT. Amino acid sequence: CASSIYTLSATDTQYF.

The chain has TRBV28 and TRBJ1-1, with 10 bases that match TRBD1. Trimming removed 5 bases from V and 2 bases from J; junction bases left unmatched: 8. The CDR3 is made up of 16 amino acids. The germline V gene encodes CDR1 MDHEN and CDR2 SYDVKM. CDR3 coding DNA: TGTGCCAGCAGTCCTCGGACAGGGGGGCTTAACACTGAAGCTTTCTTT. Translating it yields CASSPRTGGLNTEAFF.

This chain joins TRBV2 and TRBJ2-3, with a weak D call TRBD2 (7 bases). This CDR3 has 15 residues. V lost 6 bases and J lost 4, with 17 bases in between. Germline V gene sequence: CDR1 SNHLY, CDR2 FYNNEI. The CDR3 sequence: CASSLRGGESDTQYF. The CDR3 region has the DNA TGTGCCAGCAGCCTAAGGGGGGGGGAGTCAGATACGCAGTATTTT.

The rearrangement links TRBV30 to TRBJ1-5; no clear D. Germline lookup yields CDR1 GTSNPN and CDR2 SVGIG (reference sequence). V was shortened by 0 bases and J by 1 base, with 4 bases between the two germline ends. The CDR3 runs 13 residues. CDR3 sequence: CAWSVDSNQPQHF. The CDR3 nucleotides are TGTGCCTGGAGTGTAGACAGCAATCAGCCCCAGCATTTT.

V is TRBV23-1 and J is TRBJ1-5; D not resolved. TRBV23-1 counts as an open reading frame of uncertain function. CDR3 size: 16 residues. Trimming stripped 4 bases from V and 3 bases from J, with 16 bases between. CDR3: CASSPPQTGVNQPQHF. The CDR3 nucleotides are TGCGCCAGCAGTCCCCCGCAGACGGGCGTCAATCAGCCCCAGCATTTT.

This clone is a singleton in its sample. V is TRBV3-1 (or the pseudogene TRBV3-2) and J is TRBJ2-7; 10 nucleotides match TRBD1. The V and J ends lost 1 base and 7 bases, in that order; junction bases with no gene match: 7. The germline gives CDR1 LGHDT, CDR2 YNNKEL (reference sequence). The CDR3 runs 15 residues. CDR3 amino acids: CASSQVWDRGGEQYF. The CDR3 coding sequence is TGTGCCAGCAGCCAAGTTTGGGACAGGGGCGGTGAGCAGTACTTC.

V and J are TRBV18 and TRBJ1-1, with TRBD1 matching over 7 bases. With V trimmed by 3 bases and J by 8 bases, 3 bases remained unmatched. CDR3 length: 12 amino acids. Per the germline V gene, CDR1 is KGHSH and CDR2 is LQKENI. CDR3: CASSPQQGEAFF. CDR3 DNA sequence: TGTGCCAGCTCACCTCAACAGGGGGAAGCTTTCTTT.

The rearrangement links TRBV6-1 to TRBJ1-5; D is unclear. Trimming left V 7 bases short and J 1 base short, with 17 bases between. Germline V gives CDR1 MNHNS, CDR2 SASEGT. The CDR3 is 16 residues long. The chain's CDR3 is CASNDFPAGSNQPQHF. CDR3 nucleotides: TGTGCCAGCAATGACTTCCCCGCGGGGAGCAATCAGCCCCAGCATTTT.

CDR3 residues: CAISEADLRQGGYGYTF. CDR3 bases: TGTGCCATCAGTGAGGCGGATTTACGACAGGGCGGCTATGGCTACACCTTC. This rearrangement joins TRBV10-3 to TRBJ1-2; 7 bases match TRBD1. The CDR3 is made up of 17 amino acids. With V trimmed by 2 bases and J by 4 bases, 13 bases remained unmatched. The germline CDR1 and CDR2 sequences are ENHRY and SYGVKD.

This clone was seen a few times. V is TRBV28 and J is TRBJ1-5; D might be TRBD1 (6 bases). CDR1 and CDR2 (germline): MDHEN, SYDVKM. The length of the CDR3 is 13 residues. With 3 bases removed from V and 4 bases from J, the gap between germline ends came to 7 bases. CDR3 region: CASSFTGNQPQHF. The DNA for the CDR3 is TGTGCCAGCAGTTTCACAGGGAATCAGCCCCAGCATTTT.

This clone has a handful of counts. The V call is TRBV4-2, the J call TRBJ1-3; D unresolved. Trimming stripped 6 bases from V and 0 bases from J, with 12 bases between. The germline CDR1 and CDR2 sequences are LGHNA and YNFKEQ. This CDR3 has 15 amino acids. In DNA form, the CDR3 reads TGTGCCAGCAGGCCCGCTCTACGCTCTGGAAACACCATATATTTT. Protein: CASRPALRSGNTIYF.

This chain uses TRBV6-5 with TRBJ2-5; tentatively, D is TRBD1 or TRBD2 (5 bases each). V gave up 2 bases and J gave up 5 bases, with 12 bases separating them. Germline V gene data show CDR1 as MNHEY and CDR2 as SVGAGI. The CDR3 loop spans 14 amino acids. Here the CDR3 DNA reads TGTGCCAGCAGTTACAGTCCGGGACCGGAGACCCAGTACTTC. It translates to CASSYSPGPETQYF.

The rearrangement uses TRBV19 and TRBJ2-2; TRBD1 or TRBD2 may be the D gene (5 bases each). From germline, CDR1 is LNHDA and CDR2 SQIVND (reference sequence). The CDR3 runs to 15 residues. Trimming took off 1 base at V and 9 bases at J, with 15 bases between the two ends. The CDR3 sequence is CASSIAGRYGRELFF. DNA of the CDR3: TGTGCCAGTAGTATAGCGGGGCGCTATGGAAGGGAGCTGTTTTTT.

This rearrangement joins TRBV5-1 to TRBJ2-7, with 11 bases identical to TRBD2. With 6 bases clipped from V and 5 bases from J, the junction kept 7 bases outside the gene matches. CDR3 length: 14 residues. Germline loops: CDR1 SGHRS, CDR2 YFSETQ. The CDR3 here is CASTVAGGPHEQYF. CDR3 DNA: TGCGCCAGCACCGTAGCGGGGGGGCCCCACGAGCAGTACTTC.

J is TRBJ1-2 and V is TRBV30; D is perhaps TRBD1 (5 bases). The V and J ends lost 7 bases and 5 bases respectively, with 23 bases between them. The CDR3 extends over 15 amino acids. Germline V CDR1 and CDR2: GTSNPN, SVGIG (reference sequence). CDR3 loop: CASTKVRGELYGYTF. As DNA, the CDR3 is TGTGCCTCCACCAAAGTACGGGGGGAGCTGTATGGCTACACCTTC.

This clone was counted only a few times. In DNA, the CDR3 is TGCAGCGTTGCTGGACCAGCGGGAGAAAGGAATGAGCAGTTCTTC. It is translated as CSVAGPAGERNEQFF. The gene calls are TRBV29-1 and TRBJ2-1, with 8 bases identical to TRBD2. Per germline, CDR1 SQVTM and CDR2 ANQGSEA. The CDR3 is 15 amino acids. Trimming at V came to 4 bases and at J to 7 bases, leaving 12 bases not matched to a gene.

This clone was counted once. The V call is TRBV19, the J call TRBJ1-2, with D perhaps matching TRBD1 (6 bases). Germline CDR1 is LNHDA and CDR2 is SQIVND (reference sequence). Trimming shortened V by 4 bases and J by 3 bases, and 12 bases separated the two germline ends. CDR3 size: 14 residues. DNA for the CDR3: TGTGCCAGTAGTAGGGCAGGGGCGTACTATGGCTACACCTTC. Translation gives CASSRAGAYYGYTF.

The CDR3 protein is CASSYSVAGANVLTF. CDR3 in DNA: TGTGCCAGCAGTTACTCAGTAGCTGGGGCCAACGTCCTGACTTTC. The rearrangement uses TRBV6-5 and TRBJ2-6; D unclear. Trimming left V 0 bases short and J 2 bases short, with 5 bases between. Germline V gives CDR1 MNHEY, CDR2 SVGAGI. The CDR3 extends over 15 amino acids.

This clone was detected only a few times. The rearrangement uses TRBV18 and TRBJ2-2, with 8 bases lining up with TRBD2. The CDR3 runs to 16 residues. The germline CDR1 and CDR2 sequences are KGHSH and LQKENI. V shed 1 base, J shed 3 bases, and the junction held 4 bases outside the gene matches. CDR3 coding DNA: TGTGCCAGCTCACCACGAGGAGCGGGGGACACCGGGGAGCTGTTTTTT. This codes for CASSPRGAGDTGELFF.

This clone has just a few counts. The J gene is TRBJ2-7, the V gene TRBV4-1; 8 bases match TRBD1. The V and J ends lost 1 base and 2 bases, in that order; junction bases with no gene match: 10. The CDR3 loop spans 17 amino acids. Germline loops: CDR1 MGHRA, CDR2 YSYEKL. CDR3 nucleotides: TGCGCCAGCAGCCAAGCTTCCCGGACAGGGACCACCTACGAGCAGTACTTC. It yields the protein CASSQASRTGTTYEQYF.

The rearrangement joins TRBV7-8 to TRBJ2-7; possibly TRBD2 for D (5 bases). Looked up from germline, CDR1 is SGHVS and CDR2 is FQNEAQ. V lost 1 base to trimming and J lost 5 bases, with 12 bases between them. The CDR3 spans 14 residues. Here the CDR3 reads CASSLDGNYNEQYF. The CDR3, as DNA: TGTGCCAGCAGCTTAGACGGGAATTATAACGAGCAGTACTTC.

The chain couples TRBV29-1 to TRBJ1-1; no clear D. Trimming cost V 4 bases and J 4 bases, with 4 bases left between them. The CDR3 length is 10 residues. Germline values: CDR1 SQVTM, CDR2 ANQGSEA. The CDR3 sequence: CSVVLTEAFF. DNA of the CDR3: TGCAGCGTTGTTCTCACTGAAGCTTTCTTT.

By frequency in the sample, this clone is medium-sized. The J gene is TRBJ2-5, the V gene TRBV19; possible D gene TRBD1, 5 bases. CDR1 is LNHDA, CDR2 SQIVND, per germline (reference sequence). CDR3 length: 15 amino acids. Trimming pared 2 bases from V and 0 bases from J, leaving 10 bases between. In DNA, the CDR3 is TGTGCCAGTAGTATAAAAAGGGGTTACCAAGAGACCCAGTACTTC. Its translation: CASSIKRGYQETQYF.

V is TRBV2 and J is TRBJ2-1; D ambiguous. The CDR3 spans 16 residues. Germline values: CDR1 SNHLY, CDR2 FYNNEI. Trimming cost V 2 bases and J 1 base, with 12 bases left between them. The CDR3 loop is CASSERWVGSYNEQFF. The CDR3 bases are TGTGCCAGCAGTGAACGCTGGGTTGGTTCCTACAATGAGCAGTTCTTC.

CDR3 region: CASREPGTSGTGELFF. The CDR3 DNA is TGTGCCAGCAGAGAGCCCGGGACTAGCGGAACCGGGGAGCTGTTTTTT. This rearrangement joins TRBV28 to TRBJ2-2, with 11 nucleotides matching TRBD2. This CDR3 is 16 amino acids long. Trimming cost V 6 bases and J 5 bases; bases outside gene matches: 8. In germline, CDR1 is MDHEN, CDR2 SYDVKM.

The table lists this clone with a few counts. This chain connects TRBV6-5 to TRBJ2-7; 9 bases line up with TRBD1. Germline CDR1 and CDR2: MNHEY and SVGAGI. This CDR3 is built from 15 residues. The V segment lost 6 bases and the J segment 4 bases; nucleotides outside the gene matches: 10. The DNA for the CDR3 is TGTGCCAGCAGGTCTCCCGGGACAGGGATATACGAGCAGTACTTC. Its translation is CASRSPGTGIYEQYF.